This T cell receptor (beta chain) was recovered during a study of T-cell memory formation after mild COVID-19 (dated by TCRdb to about 2021). Turning to the overall study: Most TCR sequence clusters were specific to one of the two donors. Longitudinal TCRalpha and TCRbeta repertoire sequencing tracked T-cell clones expanding and contracting after mild COVID-19 in a couple of donors. The cohort comprised two young, previously healthy adult volunteers, one female and one male. Study-wide findings and limitations: The second-wave clones that peaked on day 37 were not confirmed to be SARS-CoV-2 specific. Clones that contracted from day 15 to 85 showed balanced CD4/CD8 phenotypes, whereas a second wave of clones that expanded from day 15 to 37 leaned towards CD4+. Contracting CD4+ clones appeared mostly in the CM and EM memory subsets, whereas CD8+ clones were enriched in EMRA. The study covered only a couple of mild cases, and larger cohorts including severe cases with pre-infection samples were considered necessary. Some responding clones were detected in pre-infection memory, suggesting pre-existing cross-reactive memory T cells joined the SARS-CoV-2 response.

CDR1 and CDR2 were assigned from the germline V gene (reference sequence) as SEHNR and FQNEAQ. V is cut back by 5 bases and J by 0 bases, with 2 bases in the junction unmatched. Its CDR3 holds 14 amino acids, cysteine through phenylalanine. The retained sequence is limited to the CDR3, 42 bases, with the frame set at the first base. This clonotype was observed at least ten times. Its binding antigen is unknown. Nothing much larger sits one base from this clone, and base qualities are not available. Ficoll-Paque density gradient centrifugation was used to isolate PBMCs. The sequencer was an Illumina NovaSeq 6000. TCRalpha and TCRbeta cDNA libraries were constructed by 5'RACE with constant-segment primers, with sample barcodes and unique molecular identifiers being introduced. RNA was extracted from every sample with Trizol reagent. Library amplification was performed in two PCR steps, and a second sample barcode and Illumina TruSeq adapters were introduced in the second step. The libraries were sequenced on an Illumina NovaSeq using 2 x 150 bp paired-end reads. The authors' analysis ran thus. The reads were demultiplexed and collapsed into UMI-guided consensus sequences using migec v1.2.7. Using mixcr v2.1.11, UMI consensuses were aligned to TRA and TRB V and J templates and then assembled into clonotypes. A clonotype was counted as expanded or contracted only if both edgeR and NoisET called the change significant, with noise models trained on biological replicates. For edgeR calls, the cutoffs were a false discovery rate-adjusted p below 0.01 and a log2 fold-change threshold of 1. PCA with hierarchical clustering of max-normalized trajectories of the 1000 most abundant clonotypes was used as exploratory dynamics analysis. Each responding clone was given a CD4 or CD8 phenotype based on the CD4+ and CD8+ repertoires, which had been sequenced separately. Through fastp at Q25 and MiXCR, TCRdb rebuilt clones from the public reads, retaining in-frame beta chains. Identical CDR3 protein sequences are pooled into one entry, listed with their most common genes and DNA. TCRdb assigned the V and J calls; the authors' analysis was not used. The sample contains 200,000 to 250,000 distinct CDR3 sequences, roughly 10% of them found a single time. The ten largest clonotypes hold under 3.5% of the sample.

The V gene is TRBV7-9 and the J gene is TRBJ2-3, and 7 bases in between align with TRBD1. The sequencing sample was made of PBMCs or a T cell subset sorted from them (not recorded which). The clonotype comes from a man aged 18 to 30 who had mild COVID-19 (a few samples of this study predate the infection). The sample titles of this study are shuffled in the database, so cell type and time point are left out; the donor was told from shared clones. The DNA sequence follows: TGTGCCAGCAGCGAACAGGGGAGCACAGATACGCAGTATTTT. It encodes CASSEQGSTDTQYF.